This T cell receptor beta chain is from a study of blood T cells in healthy people across ages. Next came a second PCR, run for about 6 to 12 cycles, which used a sample-barcoded 5' primer along with a J-beta primer mix. TCRdb called the 5' RACE reads again in MiXCR, with one record for every CDR3 protein. Of about 1,400,000 distinct CDR3 sequences detected, 59% appear once; the ten largest clones hold more than 6%. The CDR3 consists of 14 residues. The V and J ends lost 5 bases and 6 bases respectively, with 17 bases between them. Germline V lookup: CDR1 SQVTM, CDR2 ANQGSEA. The sample comprised blood. This TCR derives from a man aged 18 to 29 in good health. The rearrangement uses TRBV29-1 and TRBJ2-1; tentatively, D is TRBD1 (6 bases). The CDR3 spells CSVRDTRKSNEQFF. Here the CDR3 DNA reads TGCAGCGTTAGGGACACGAGGAAGAGCAATGAGCAGTTCTTC.